This T cell receptor beta chain was recovered during a study of persistence of HIV-infected CD4 T cells. An overlapping HIV-1 Gag peptide pool stimulated these cells at 1 ug/peptide/mL. Memory cells lacking CD40L and CD69 with high CD45RO were sorted. Suppressive ART was started during chronic HIV-1 infection in these adults. Whole-study findings and limits: Degenerate expanded CDR3beta sequences were enriched among CMV- and Gag-responding cells.

This clone has only one observation. Its antigen is not known. The V gene lost 6 bases and the J gene lost 6 bases, with 14 bases spanning the gap. The CDR3 is 13 amino acids. Germline CDR1 and CDR2: WSHSY and SAAADI. The immunoSEQ assay was version 4, run in survey mode. Here immunoSEQ multiplex PCR was the method, and the copy in TCRdb shows in-frame clones only, minus some. The data hold about 36,000 clones, with around four fifths observed a single time. The input for sequencing was cultured CD4+ T cells from PBMCs, taken from a patient who received antiretroviral therapy. The genes are TRBV10-2 and TRBJ1-2; D is undetermined. This receptor was identified in an adult with HIV. The donor label of this sample is uncertain. The CDR3 region is CASRLTENHGYTF. The CDR3 region has the DNA TGCGCCAGCAGGCTAACAGAAAACCATGGCTACACCTTC.